This T cell receptor (beta chain) came from a study of cytomegalovirus exposure and HLA in healthy donors. Regarding this clone: The same CDR3 also results from other DNA sequences found in this sample.

PCR amplification relied on 60 Vbeta primers (plus 13 Jbeta primers). TCRdb's copy holds only in-frame clones and misses some; the assay was immunoSEQ multiplex PCR. Altogether some 180,000 clones are present, over 65% being singletons, with the ten largest covering roughly 1.4%. From germline, CDR1 is GTSNPN and CDR2 SVGIG (reference sequence). V lost 1 base to trimming and J lost 0 bases; unmatched junction nucleotides: 5. CDR3 size: 18 residues. V gene TRBV30 combines with J gene TRBJ2-1; TRBD2 matches 14 bases. The sample consisted of PBMCs. The sequence came from a man aged 18-30 years in good health and CMV-seronegative. The CDR3 spells CAWSAWTSGGSSYNEQFF. CDR3 DNA sequence: TGTGCCTGGAGTGCATGGACTAGCGGGGGGAGCTCCTACAATGAGCAGTTCTTC.